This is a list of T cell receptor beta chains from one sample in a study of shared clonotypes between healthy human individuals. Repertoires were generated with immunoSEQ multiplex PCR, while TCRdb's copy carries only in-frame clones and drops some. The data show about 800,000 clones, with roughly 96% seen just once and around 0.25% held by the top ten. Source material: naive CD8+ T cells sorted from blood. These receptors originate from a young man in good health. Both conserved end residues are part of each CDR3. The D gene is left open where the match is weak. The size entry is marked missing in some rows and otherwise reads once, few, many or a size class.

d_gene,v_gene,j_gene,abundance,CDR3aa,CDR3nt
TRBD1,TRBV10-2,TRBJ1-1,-,CASTTTGLNTEAFF,TGCGCCAGCACCACGACAGGGTTGAACACTGAAGCTTTCTTT
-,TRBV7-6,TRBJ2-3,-,CASSFSGGTDTQYF,TGTGCCAGCAGCTTCTCCGGGGGCACAGATACGCAGTATTTT
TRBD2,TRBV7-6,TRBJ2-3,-,CASSRLAGDTDTQYF,TGTGCCAGCAGCAGACTAGCGGGAGACACAGATACGCAGTATTTT
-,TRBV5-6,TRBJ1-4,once,CASSLEGRISTNEKLFF,TGTGCCAGCAGCTTGGAGGGGCGTATATCTACTAATGAAAAACTGTTTTTT
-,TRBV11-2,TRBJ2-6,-,CASSTRSGSGANVLTF,TGTGCCAGCAGCACCCGGTCCGGCTCTGGGGCCAACGTCCTGACTTTC
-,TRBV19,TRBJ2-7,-,CASSVGLFRQASSYEQYF,TGTGCCAGTAGTGTGGGATTATTTCGGCAGGCCAGCTCCTACGAGCAGTACTTC
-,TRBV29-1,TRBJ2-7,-,CSVIGQSLEQYF,TGCAGCGTTATTGGGCAGTCCCTGGAGCAGTACTTC
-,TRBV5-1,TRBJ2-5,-,CASSLDLGRQETQYF,TGCGCCAGCAGCTTGGATCTAGGTCGCCAAGAGACCCAGTACTTC
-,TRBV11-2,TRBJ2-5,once,CASSSPDSWQETQYF,TGTGCCAGCAGCTCCCCGGACAGCTGGCAAGAGACCCAGTACTTC
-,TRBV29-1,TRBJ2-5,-,CSAVGGLLQETQYF,TGCAGCGCCGTTGGAGGGTTGCTACAAGAGACCCAGTACTTC
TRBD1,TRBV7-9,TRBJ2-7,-,CASSLPDRGLNEQYF,TGTGCCAGCAGCTTACCCGACAGGGGGCTTAACGAGCAGTACTTC
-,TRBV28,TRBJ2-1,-,CASSLRSYNEQFF,TGTGCCAGCAGCCTCCGCAGTTACAATGAGCAGTTCTTC
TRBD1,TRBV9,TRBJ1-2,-,CASSVGAGGASGYTF,TGTGCCAGCAGCGTAGGGGCAGGGGGGGCCTCTGGCTACACCTTC
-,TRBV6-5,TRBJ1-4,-,CAAGSGASEKLFF,TGTGCCGCGGGGTCGGGAGCTTCCGAAAAACTGTTTTTT
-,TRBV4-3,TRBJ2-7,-,CASSHTKGPFYEQYF,TGCGCCAGCAGCCACACGAAAGGGCCCTTTTACGAGCAGTACTTC
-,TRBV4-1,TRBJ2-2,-,CASSQAGAYTGELFF,TGCGCCAGCAGCCAAGCGGGGGCTTACACCGGGGAGCTGTTTTTT